This passage covers 26 T cell receptor beta chains from one sample sequenced in a study of cytomegalovirus exposure and HLA in healthy donors. In the PCR, 60 Vbeta and 13 Jbeta primers were used. Clones were sequenced by immunoSEQ multiplex PCR, and TCRdb holds only the in-frame ones, with some missing. The sample has roughly 100,000 clones; approximately 87% are singletons. The specimen was PBMCs. The receptor set was obtained from a man aged 35 to 55 in good health and CMV-seronegative.

This chain uses TRBV10-2 with TRBJ2-1, with 7 bases aligning to TRBD1. The CDR3 has 16 residues. V shed 6 bases, J shed 6 bases, and the junction held 14 bases outside the gene matches. The germline V gene encodes CDR1 WSHSY and CDR2 SAAADI. CDR3 sequence: CASSLTGTEGINEQFF. The CDR3 region has the DNA TGCGCCAGCAGCTTAACCGGGACAGAGGGGATCAATGAGCAGTTCTTC.

The V call is TRBV19, the J call TRBJ1-5; no definite D call. Trimming removed 7 bases at V and 7 bases at J, with 17 bases between. From germline, CDR1 is LNHDA and CDR2 SQIVND (reference sequence). CDR3 length: 14 amino acids. CDR3 DNA: TGTGCCAGTAACGATGGCCGGGTGAGGCAGCCCCAGCATTTT. This codes for CASNDGRVRQPQHF.

The genes are TRBV19 and TRBJ2-2; 10 nucleotides match TRBD1. Trimming took 10 bases from V and 8 from J; bases not matched to a gene: 10. This CDR3 comprises 14 residues. CDR1 is LNHDA and CDR2 is SQIVND in the germline V gene (reference sequence). The CDR3 loop reads CAIRDRGREGELFF. CDR3 coding DNA: TGTGCCATCCGGGACAGGGGACGGGAAGGGGAGCTGTTTTTT.

This chain joins TRBV25-1 and TRBJ1-2; 7 bases map to TRBD1. The length of the CDR3 is 14 residues. Germline V lookup: CDR1 MGHDK, CDR2 SYGVNS. V lost 1 base to trimming and J lost 8 bases; unmatched junction nucleotides: 7. This CDR3 is CASSEFRQGEGYTF. The CDR3 nucleotides are TGTGCCAGCAGTGAATTTAGGCAGGGGGAAGGCTACACCTTC.

The chain couples TRBV7-2 to TRBJ2-5; maybe TRBD2 (6 bases). Germline V gene sequence: CDR1 SGHTA, CDR2 FQGNSA. This CDR3 is built from 15 residues. V was pared by 2 bases and J by 10 bases, with 20 bases between. CDR3 coding DNA: TGTGCCAGCAGCTTAAGCCTGGTGCTTACGGGGGACCAGTACTTC. This gives the protein CASSLSLVLTGDQYF. Looking up the rest from reference TRBV7-2 and TRBJ2-5 gives the full variable domain: GAGVSQSPSNKVTEKGKDVELRCDPISGHTALYWYRQSLGQGLEFLIYFQGNSAPDKSGLPSDRFSAERTGGSVSTLTIQRTQQEDSAVYLCASSLSLVLTGDQYFGPGTRLLVL.

This chain connects TRBV6-7 to TRBJ2-7, with TRBD1 matching 7 bases. TRBV6-7 is identified as an open reading frame with a role that is uncertain. CDR3 length: 16 residues. Losses at the gene ends were 0 bases for V and 4 bases for J; bases not matched to a gene: 9. The CDR3 DNA sequence: TGTGCCAGCAGTTACTCGCCCGGGGACAGAAGGTACGAGCAGTACTTC. Amino acid sequence: CASSYSPGDRRYEQYF.

This chain links TRBV5-1 with TRBJ1-1, with TRBD1 matching 7 bases. This CDR3 has 14 amino acids. Germline V gene lookup returns CDR1 SGHRS and CDR2 YFSETQ. V lost 4 bases and J lost 4; bases outside the gene matches: 7. The CDR3 loop is CASSLQGMGTEAFF. CDR3 DNA sequence: TGCGCCAGCAGCCTACAGGGGATGGGCACTGAAGCTTTCTTT.

With regard to this clone: This CDR3 is also generated by other DNA sequences in the sample. The chain combines TRBV1 with TRBJ1-2; the D segment call TRBD1 is taken from the table without a DNA check. TRBV1 constitutes a pseudogene. This CDR3 spans 16 amino acids. The CDR3 here is CTSSQVGGPLNYGYTF. The CDR3 nucleotides are TGCACCAGCAGCCAAGTAGGGGGCCCCTTGAATTATGGCTACACCTTC.

This rearrangement joins TRBV6-1 to TRBJ2-1, with 8 nucleotides matching TRBD1. This CDR3 has 17 amino acids. Unmatched junction bases numbered 8, after V lost 4 bases and J lost 0 bases. The V gene's germline CDR1 is MNHNS and CDR2 SASEGT. The CDR3 DNA follows: TGTGCCAGCAGTGCCAACAGGGGGACCAACTCCTACAATGAGCAGTTCTTC. This encodes CASSANRGTNSYNEQFF.

The chain has TRBV19 and TRBJ2-7, with 10 bases fitting TRBD2. Germline V CDR1 and CDR2: LNHDA, SQIVND (reference sequence). This CDR3 comprises 15 residues. V was clipped by 2 bases and J by 3 bases; unmatched bases: 4. For the CDR3, the DNA is TGTGCCAGTAGTATATTAGCGGGGGGTGACTACGAGCAGTACTTC. It translates to CASSILAGGDYEQYF.

The sample holds a few counts of this clone. This chain links TRBV6-1 with TRBJ2-7; D is possibly TRBD1 (5 bases). CDR3 length equals 15 residues. Germline V gives CDR1 MNHNS, CDR2 SASEGT. V lost 0 bases and J lost 3, with 12 bases in between. The CDR3 sequence: CASSEAPGSYYEQYF. In DNA, the CDR3 is TGTGCCAGCAGTGAAGCTCCAGGGTCGTACTACGAGCAGTACTTC.

The chain has TRBV9 and TRBJ1-1; D perhaps matches TRBD1 (5 bases). Trimming took 0 bases from V and 0 from J, leaving 9 bases between them. The length of the CDR3 is 15 residues. CDR1 and CDR2 (germline): SGDLS, YYNGEE. CDR3 nucleotides: TGTGCCAGCAGCGTAGATGGCAGGGTGAACACTGAAGCTTTCTTT. It is translated as CASSVDGRVNTEAFF.

V usage is TRBV10-1 and J usage is TRBJ1-1, with D possibly TRBD1 on 5 matching bases. V lost 6 bases and J 2 bases, leaving 10 bases between the germline ends. Looked up from germline, CDR1 is WNHNN and CDR2 is SYGVQD (reference sequence). CDR3 size: 13 residues. This chain's CDR3 is CASRGGANTEAFF. DNA for the CDR3: TGCGCCAGCAGAGGAGGGGCAAACACTGAAGCTTTCTTT.

V and J are TRBV7-9 and TRBJ1-3, with no clear D. The CDR3 totals 15 residues. Germline lookup yields CDR1 SEHNR and CDR2 FQNEAQ (reference sequence). V was trimmed by 1 base and J by 3 bases, leaving 10 bases between them. Here the CDR3 reads CASSLVAGIGNTIYF. The DNA for the CDR3 is TGTGCCAGCAGCTTAGTAGCCGGGATTGGAAACACCATATATTTT.

This clone appeared once. The rearrangement uses TRBV7-6 and TRBJ2-7; no clear D gene. This CDR3 has 13 residues. Germline CDR1 reads SGHVS; CDR2 reads FNYEAQ. Between the trimmed V and J ends, which lost 4 bases and 0 bases, there was a span of 7 bases. The CDR3 nucleotides read TGTGCCAGCAGCTCCGCGGCCTCCTACGAGCAGTACTTC. Translating it yields CASSSAASYEQYF.

V is TRBV4-1 and J is TRBJ2-3, with no clear D. The CDR3 is made up of 16 amino acids. Germline V gene sequence: CDR1 MGHRA, CDR2 YSYEKL. Trimming left V 1 base short and J 1 base short, with 12 bases between. The CDR3 DNA reads TGCGCCAGCAGCCAAGGGTCGGTGCCTGGCACAGATACGCAGTATTTT. Protein product: CASSQGSVPGTDTQYF.

This clone was counted a single time. The rearrangement uses TRBV18 and TRBJ2-7; D may be TRBD1 (5 bases). The germline V gene has CDR1 KGHSH and CDR2 LQKENI. This CDR3 is built from 12 residues. With 5 bases removed from V and 3 bases from J, the gap between germline ends came to 8 bases. CDR3 sequence reads: CASSATDYEQYF. CDR3 DNA: TGTGCCAGCTCAGCGACAGACTACGAGCAGTACTTC.

The V and J genes are TRBV7-9 and TRBJ1-1; D is unresolved. V shed 0 bases and J shed 6 bases, with 17 bases lying between them. CDR1 and CDR2 (germline): SEHNR, FQNEAQ (reference sequence). CDR3 length: 16 amino acids. The CDR3 DNA reads TGTGCCAGCAGCTTAGCTTATCGGTCCGGAGGACCTGAAGCTTTCTTT. It codes for CASSLAYRSGGPEAFF.

The J gene is TRBJ2-7, the V gene TRBV4-2; weak D call: TRBD2 (5 bases). V was clipped by 2 bases and J by 2 bases, with 10 bases between them. Germline V gives CDR1 LGHNA, CDR2 YNFKEQ. This CDR3 has 14 amino acids. CDR3 coding DNA: TGTGCCAGCAGCCAACGTCGGGGAGCCTACGAGCAGTACTTC. This gives the protein CASSQRRGAYEQYF.

The genes are TRBV7-2 and TRBJ1-2; D not resolved. Deletions cut 0 bases from V and 5 bases from J, with 16 bases between. The CDR3 has 16 amino acids. Germline assignment: CDR1 SGHTA and CDR2 FQGNSA. The CDR3 nucleotides read TGTGCCAGCAGCTTAGCTGGGCCCGGGGTGGGGTATGGCTACACCTTC. Residues: CASSLAGPGVGYGYTF. The variable domain in full, completed from reference TRBV7-2 and TRBJ1-2, reads GAGVSQSPSNKVTEKGKDVELRCDPISGHTALYWYRQSLGQGLEFLIYFQGNSAPDKSGLPSDRFSAERTGGSVSTLTIQRTQQEDSAVYLCASSLAGPGVGYGYTFGSGTRLTVV.

The CDR3 loop is CASSLAGTNLYEQYF. The CDR3 DNA is TGTGCCAGCAGCTTGGCCGGGACAAATCTTTACGAGCAGTACTTC. The chain employs TRBV7-3 and TRBJ2-7; perhaps TRBD1 as D (6 bases). This CDR3 is built from 15 residues. Germline CDR1 is SGHTA and CDR2 is FQGTGA. Trimming shortened V by 3 bases and J by 4 bases, and 16 bases separated the two germline ends.

The genes are TRBV30 and TRBJ1-5, with D tentatively TRBD1 (5 bases). CDR3 length: 14 residues. V was clipped by 2 bases and J by 6 bases, with 14 bases between them. The germline CDR1 and CDR2 sequences are GTSNPN and SVGIG (reference sequence). The CDR3 DNA follows: TGTGCCTGGAGTCGGAACGGCGGGGGTCAGCCCCAGCATTTT. Translating gives CAWSRNGGGQPQHF.

The chain carries TRBV5-6 and TRBJ2-1; 8 nucleotides match TRBD2. With V trimmed by 4 bases and J by 4 bases, 10 bases remained unmatched. CDR3 length: 16 amino acids. Germline V gene data show CDR1 as SGHDT and CDR2 as YYEEEE. This chain's CDR3 is CASSPTLRGGYNEQFF. CDR3 DNA sequence: TGTGCCAGCAGCCCCACGTTGCGCGGGGGGTACAATGAGCAGTTCTTC.

The chain couples TRBV5-6 to TRBJ2-6, with TRBD1 matching 7 bases. The V and J ends lost 4 bases and 3 bases, in that order; junction bases with no gene match: 7. CDR1 is SGHDT, CDR2 YYEEEE, per germline. The CDR3 consists of 16 residues. The CDR3: CASSAYRGFGANVLTF. DNA of the CDR3: TGTGCCAGCAGCGCATACAGGGGATTTGGGGCCAACGTCCTGACTTTC.

A few counts support this clone. The rearrangement uses TRBV6-5 and TRBJ1-5, with D perhaps TRBD1 (5 bases). The V end lost 0 bases, the J end lost 5 bases, and 8 bases lay between the germline ends. The CDR3 runs to 14 residues. CDR1 is MNHEY, CDR2 SVGAGI, per germline. This CDR3 reads CASSYSRGDQPQHF. The CDR3 DNA is TGTGCCAGCAGTTACTCACGGGGGGATCAGCCCCAGCATTTT.

The genes are TRBV19 and TRBJ1-2; D may be TRBD1 (5 bases). Trimming removed 2 bases at V and 6 bases at J, with 13 bases between. In germline, CDR1 is LNHDA, CDR2 SQIVND (reference sequence). This CDR3 comprises 14 residues. The CDR3 spells CASSISGHGDGYTF. CDR3 nucleotide sequence: TGTGCCAGTAGTATATCCGGACATGGGGATGGCTACACCTTC.